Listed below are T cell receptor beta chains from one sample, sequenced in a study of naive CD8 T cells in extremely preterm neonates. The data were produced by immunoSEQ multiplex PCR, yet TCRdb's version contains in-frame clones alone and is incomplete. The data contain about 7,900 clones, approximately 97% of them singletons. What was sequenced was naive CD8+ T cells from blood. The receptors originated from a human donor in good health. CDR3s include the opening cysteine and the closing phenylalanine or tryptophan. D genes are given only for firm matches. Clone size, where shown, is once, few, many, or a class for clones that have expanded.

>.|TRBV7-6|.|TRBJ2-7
TGTGCCAGCAGCCTCGGGGAGTCCGAGCAGTACTTC
CASSLGESEQYF
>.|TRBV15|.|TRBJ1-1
TGTGCCACCAGCAGAGGCGAGTTAAACACTGAAGCTTTCTTT
CATSRGELNTEAFF
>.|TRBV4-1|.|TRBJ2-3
TGCGCCAGCAGCCAAGTTCCCGCCGGGGTAGCAGGAGATACGCAGTATTTT
CASSQVPAGVAGDTQYF
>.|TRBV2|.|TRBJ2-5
TGTGCCAGCAGTGCGACAGGTCCCCAAGAGACCCAGTACTTC
CASSATGPQETQYF
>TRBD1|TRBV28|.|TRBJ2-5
TGTGCCAGCAGTCCCTCAGGACAGGGAAGGTGGGAGACCCAGTACTTC
CASSPSGQGRWETQYF
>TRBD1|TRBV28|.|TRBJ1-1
TGTGCCAGCAGTTTAGACCGGGACAGGTCAGATGAAGCTTTCTTT
CASSLDRDRSDEAFF
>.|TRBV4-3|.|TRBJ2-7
TGCGCCAGCAGCCTCGACAGAGACTACGAGCAGTACTTC
CASSLDRDYEQYF
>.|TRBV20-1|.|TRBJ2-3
TGCAGTGCTAGATCAGGAGATACGCAGTATTTT
CSARSGDTQYF
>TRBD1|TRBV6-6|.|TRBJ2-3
TGTGCCAGCAGTTTGGGACAGGGACATAGCACAGATACGCAGTATTTT
CASSLGQGHSTDTQYF
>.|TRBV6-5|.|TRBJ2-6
TGTGCCAGCAGTTCGGGTGCAGGGGCCAACGTCCTGACTTTC
CASSSGAGANVLTF
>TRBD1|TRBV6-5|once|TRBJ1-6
TGTGCCAGCAGTTTAGTGGACAGGGAGAATTCACCCCTCCACTTT
CASSLVDRENSPLHF
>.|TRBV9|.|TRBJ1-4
TGTGCCAGCAGCGTAGCGGGGTCTAATGAAAAACTGTTTTTT
CASSVAGSNEKLFF
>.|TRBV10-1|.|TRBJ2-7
TGCGCCAGCAGTGAGGCGCGTCAGGGCTACGAGCAGTACTTC
CASSEARQGYEQYF
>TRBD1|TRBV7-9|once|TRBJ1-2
TGTGCCAGCAGCTTAGCTGGAGGCGACAGGGGAACCTATGGCTACACCTTC
CASSLAGGDRGTYGYTF
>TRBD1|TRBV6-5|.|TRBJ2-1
TGTGCCAGCAGTACACAGGGGGCTTCCTACAATGAGCAGTTCTTC
CASSTQGASYNEQFF
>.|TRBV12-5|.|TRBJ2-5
TGTGCTAGTGGTTATGGAGAAGAGACCCAGTACTTC
CASGYGEETQYF
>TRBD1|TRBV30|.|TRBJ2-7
TGTGCCTGGGACAACACAGGGGTTCGGCACGAGCAGTACTTC
CAWDNTGVRHEQYF
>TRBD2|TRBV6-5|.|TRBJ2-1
TGTGCCAGCAGTTACTCGGGCGGGAGGGCCCACAATGAGCAGTTCTTC
CASSYSGGRAHNEQFF
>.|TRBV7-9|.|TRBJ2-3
TGTGCCAGCAGCGCGGACGGGGATCGGGATACGCAGTATTTT
CASSADGDRDTQYF
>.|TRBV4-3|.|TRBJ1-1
TGCGCCAGCAGCCAAGATTTGAGACGGGGGATCGCTGAAGCTTTCTTT
CASSQDLRRGIAEAFF
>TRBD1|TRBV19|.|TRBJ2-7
TGTGCCAGTAGTGCCGGGACAGGGTTTTTCTACGAGCAGTACTTC
CASSAGTGFFYEQYF
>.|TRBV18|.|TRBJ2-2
TGTGCCAGCACAGGACCAAACACCGGGGAGCTGTTTTTT
CASTGPNTGELFF
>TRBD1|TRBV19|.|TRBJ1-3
TGTGCCAGTAGTATCGCCAGGGGGCCTGGAAACACCATATATTTT
CASSIARGPGNTIYF
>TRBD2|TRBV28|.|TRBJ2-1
TGTGCCAGCAGCCTCACTAGCGGGGGGGTGAATGAGCAGTTCTTC
CASSLTSGGVNEQFF
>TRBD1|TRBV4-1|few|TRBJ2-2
TGCGCCAGCAGAGCCGGACAGGGCGAAGGGGTCGGGGAGCTGTTTTTT
CASRAGQGEGVGELFF
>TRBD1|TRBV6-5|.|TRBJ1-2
TGTGCCAGCAGTTACTCGGAGACAGGGGGTTATGGCTACACCTTC
CASSYSETGGYGYTF
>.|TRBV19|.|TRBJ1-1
TGTGCCAGTAGTGTCTCGGGGGATCAAACTGAAGCTTTCTTT
CASSVSGDQTEAFF
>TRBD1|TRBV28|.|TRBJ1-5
TGTGCCAGCAGCGGATTCCAGGGGGCTCAGCCCCAGCATTTT
CASSGFQGAQPQHF
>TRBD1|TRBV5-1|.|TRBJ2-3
TGCACCAGCAGCCCCGGGACAGGGGAGTCAGATACGCAGTATTTT
CTSSPGTGESDTQYF
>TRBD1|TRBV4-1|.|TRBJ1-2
TGCGCCAGCAGCCAAGAAATAAGGGGGCGCTACACCTTC
CASSQEIRGRYTF
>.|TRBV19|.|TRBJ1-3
TGTGCCAGTAGTATGATGGGGCGCTTGGAAAACACCATATATTTT
CASSMMGRLENTIYF
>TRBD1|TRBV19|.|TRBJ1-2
TGTGCCAGTAGTTTCGGACAGGGCGCATATGGCTACACCTTC
CASSFGQGAYGYTF
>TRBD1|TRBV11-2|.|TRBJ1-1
TGTGCCAGCAACACCGAGACAGGGTATACTGAAGCTTTCTTT
CASNTETGYTEAFF
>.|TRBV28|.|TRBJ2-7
TGTGCCACCCAGTTACGGGGACTGAAAACCTACGAGCAGTACTTC
CATQLRGLKTYEQYF
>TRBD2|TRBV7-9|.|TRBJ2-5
TGTGCCAGCAGCTCCGGGACTAGCGGGGGGGCGGGACGGGAGACCCAGTACTTC
CASSSGTSGGAGRETQYF
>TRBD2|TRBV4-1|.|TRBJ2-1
TGCGCCAGCAGCCAAGAAGGGGGAAGGACTAGCGCGAACAATGAGCAGTTCTTC
CASSQEGGRTSANNEQFF
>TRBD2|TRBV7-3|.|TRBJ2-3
TGTGCCAGCAGCAGCGGACTAGCGGGAGACGGCGGGACAGATACGCAGTATTTT
CASSSGLAGDGGTDTQYF
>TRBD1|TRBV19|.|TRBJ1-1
TGTGCCAGTAGTTCACCGACAGGGCGGCCAATGAACACTGAAGCTTTCTTT
CASSSPTGRPMNTEAFF
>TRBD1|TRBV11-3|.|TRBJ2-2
TGTGCCAGCAGCTCGGGACCGGGACAGGGGTTTACCGGGGAGCTGTTTTTT
CASSSGPGQGFTGELFF
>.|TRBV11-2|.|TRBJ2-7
TGTGCCAGCAACCCAGGGTCCTACGAGCAGTACTTC
CASNPGSYEQYF